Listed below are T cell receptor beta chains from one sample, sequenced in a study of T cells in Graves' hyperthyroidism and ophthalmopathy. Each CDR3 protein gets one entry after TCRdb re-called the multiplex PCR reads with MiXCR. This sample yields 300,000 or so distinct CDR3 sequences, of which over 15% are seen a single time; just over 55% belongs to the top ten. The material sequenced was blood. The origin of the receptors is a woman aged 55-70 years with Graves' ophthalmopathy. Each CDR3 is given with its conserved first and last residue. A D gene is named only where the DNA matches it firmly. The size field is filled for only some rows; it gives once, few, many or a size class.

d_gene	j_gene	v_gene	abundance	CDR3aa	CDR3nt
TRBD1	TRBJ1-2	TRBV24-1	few	CATAGGSYGYTF	TGTGCCACCGCAGGGGGAAGCTATGGCTACACCTTC
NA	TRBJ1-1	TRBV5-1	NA	CASSWGGVDEAFF	TGCGCCAGCAGCTGGGGGGGGGTCGATGAAGCTTTCTTT
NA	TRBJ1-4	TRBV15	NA	CATSRDLGATNEKLFF	TGTGCCACCAGCAGAGATCTGGGGGCAACTAATGAAAAACTGTTTTTT
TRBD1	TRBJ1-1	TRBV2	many	CASSPRTGEAFF	TGTGCCAGCAGCCCTAGGACAGGTGAAGCTTTCTTT
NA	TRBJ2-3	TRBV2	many	CASSLGGGSGNTQYF	TGTGCCAGCAGCCTGGGTGGGGGTTCCGGGAATACGCAGTATTTT
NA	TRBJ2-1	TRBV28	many	CASSFPDVYNEQFF	TGTGCCAGCAGTTTCCCGGACGTGTACAATGAGCAGTTCTTC
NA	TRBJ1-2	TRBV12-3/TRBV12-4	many	CASSLRTAYGYTF	TGTGCCAGCAGTTTAAGGACAGCCTATGGCTACACCTTC
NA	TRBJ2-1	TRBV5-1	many	CASSATAIRYNEQFF	TGCGCCAGCAGCGCAACAGCGATACGCTACAATGAGCAGTTCTTC
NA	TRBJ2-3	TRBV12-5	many	CASGLATKDTQYF	TGTGCTAGTGGTTTGGCCACTAAGGATACGCAGTATTTT
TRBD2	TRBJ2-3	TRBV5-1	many	CASSHTAGYSTDTQYF	TGCGCCAGCAGCCATACAGCGGGGTACAGCACAGATACGCAGTATTTT
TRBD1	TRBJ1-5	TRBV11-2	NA	CASSQSVGTGNQPQHF	TGTGCCAGCAGCCAGAGCGTCGGGACAGGTAATCAGCCCCAGCATTTT
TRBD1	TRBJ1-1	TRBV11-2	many	CASSPGGPTEAFF	TGTGCCAGCAGCCCAGGGGGCCCCACTGAAGCTTTCTTT
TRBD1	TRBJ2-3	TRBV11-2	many	CASSVGTGDTDTQYF	TGTGCCAGCAGCGTGGGGACAGGAGACACAGATACGCAGTATTTT
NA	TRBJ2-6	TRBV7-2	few	CASNRIPSGANVLTF	TGTGCCAGTAACCGCATCCCCTCTGGGGCCAACGTCCTGACTTTC
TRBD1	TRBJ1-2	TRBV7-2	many	CASSLYPSGGQKNNYGYTF	TGTGCCAGCAGCTTATACCCTTCGGGGGGACAGAAGAATAACTATGGCTACACCTTC
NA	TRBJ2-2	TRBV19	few	CASSIGRGFIRTGELFF	TGTGCCAGTAGTATAGGGCGAGGCTTCATAAGAACCGGGGAGCTGTTTTTT
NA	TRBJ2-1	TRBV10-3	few	CAISDHRQVYNEQFF	TGTGCCATCAGTGACCACCGACAGGTATACAATGAGCAGTTCTTC
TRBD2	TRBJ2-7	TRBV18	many	CASSQSGGVYEQYF	TGTGCCAGCTCTCAAAGCGGGGGGGTCTACGAGCAGTACTTC
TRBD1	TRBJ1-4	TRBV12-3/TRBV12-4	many	CASSTGGADNREKLFF	TGTGCCAGCAGTACAGGGGGCGCTGATAATAGGGAAAAACTGTTTTTT
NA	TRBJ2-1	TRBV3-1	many	CASSKGRLGEQFF	TGTGCCAGCAGCAAAGGGAGACTGGGGGAGCAGTTCTTC
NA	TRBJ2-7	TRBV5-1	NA	CASSLRGAGEQYF	TGCGCCAGCAGCTTGAGGGGAGCAGGCGAGCAGTACTTC
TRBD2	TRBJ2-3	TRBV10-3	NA	CAIKGTSFTDTQYF	TGTGCCATCAAAGGGACTAGCTTCACAGATACGCAGTATTTT
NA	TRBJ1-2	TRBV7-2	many	CASSLAKGDYGYTF	TGTGCCAGCAGCTTAGCGAAGGGGGACTATGGCTACACCTTC
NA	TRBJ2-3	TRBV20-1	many	CSARDSDTDTQYF	TGCAGTGCCAGGGATAGCGACACAGATACGCAGTATTTT
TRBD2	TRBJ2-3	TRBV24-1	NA	CATSVSGGTDTQYF	TGTGCCACCAGTGTGAGCGGGGGCACAGATACGCAGTATTTT
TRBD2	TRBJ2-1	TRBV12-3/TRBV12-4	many	CASSFSGGSLNEQFF	TGTGCCAGCAGTTTTAGCGGGGGGTCCCTTAATGAGCAGTTCTTC
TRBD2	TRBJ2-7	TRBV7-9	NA	CASSLVVAGGPGEQYF	TGTGCCAGCAGCTTAGTGGTAGCGGGAGGGCCAGGGGAGCAGTACTTC
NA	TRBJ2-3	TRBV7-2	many	CASSLFGGPGTDTQYF	TGTGCCAGCAGCTTATTCGGAGGGCCGGGCACAGATACGCAGTATTTT
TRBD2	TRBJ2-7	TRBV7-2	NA	CVSSLRTSNHYEQYF	TGTGTCAGCAGCTTAAGGACTAGCAACCACTACGAGCAGTACTTC
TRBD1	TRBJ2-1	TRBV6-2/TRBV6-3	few	CASSRPGTGVNEQFF	TGTGCCAGCAGTCGTCCCGGGACAGGGGTCAATGAGCAGTTCTTC
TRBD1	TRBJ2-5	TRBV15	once	CATSSFPGQSSETQYF	TGTGCCACCAGCAGTTTTCCGGGACAGTCAAGCGAGACCCAGTACTTC
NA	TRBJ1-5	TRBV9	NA	CASSVEPTDNQPQHF	TGTGCCAGCAGCGTAGAACCGACAGACAATCAGCCCCAGCATTTT
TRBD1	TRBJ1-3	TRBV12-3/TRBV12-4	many	CASSPRQGGTGHTIYF	TGTGCCAGCAGTCCCCGACAGGGAGGAACAGGCCACACCATATATTTT
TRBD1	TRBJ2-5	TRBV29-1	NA	CSVEVVAGGETQYF	TGCAGCGTTGAGGTAGTGGCAGGGGGTGAGACCCAGTACTTC
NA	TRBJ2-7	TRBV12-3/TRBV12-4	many	CASSFTGVVVGEQYF	TGTGCCAGCAGTTTTACGGGAGTCGTAGTTGGCGAGCAGTACTTC
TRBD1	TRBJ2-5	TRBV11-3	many	CASSFWTGQTRERIPQETQYF	TGTGCCAGCAGCTTTTGGACAGGCCAAACTAGGGAGCGGATACCCCAAGAGACCCAGTACTTC
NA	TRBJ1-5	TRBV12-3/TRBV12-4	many	CASSLTGREGQPQHF	TGTGCCAGCAGTTTAACGGGCAGGGAAGGTCAGCCCCAGCATTTT
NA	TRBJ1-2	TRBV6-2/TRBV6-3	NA	CATGVAGTSLDYGYTF	TGTGCCACCGGTGTAGCCGGGACGAGCCTTGACTATGGCTACACCTTC
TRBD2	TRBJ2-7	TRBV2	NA	CASRTGLGYEQYF	TGTGCCAGCAGGACTGGACTAGGTTACGAGCAGTACTTC
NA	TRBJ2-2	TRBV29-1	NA	CSGKGLSTGELFF	TGCAGCGGGAAGGGACTGTCCACCGGGGAGCTGTTTTTT
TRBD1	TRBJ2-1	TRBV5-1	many	CASRRGQGSNEQFF	TGCGCCAGCAGGCGGGGACAGGGGTCCAATGAGCAGTTCTTC
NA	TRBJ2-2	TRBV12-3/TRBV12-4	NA	CASSLAPGGLGELFF	TGTGCCAGCAGTTTAGCCCCTGGGGGGCTCGGGGAGCTGTTTTTT
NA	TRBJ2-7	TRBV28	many	CASSWTVSYEQYF	TGTGCCAGCAGTTGGACAGTCTCCTACGAGCAGTACTTC
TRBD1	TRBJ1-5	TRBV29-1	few	CSVARDREGQPQHF	TGCAGCGTCGCCCGGGACAGGGAGGGTCAGCCCCAGCATTTT
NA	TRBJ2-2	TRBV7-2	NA	CASSFMFAGELFF	TGTGCCAGCAGCTTTATGTTTGCCGGGGAGCTGTTTTTT
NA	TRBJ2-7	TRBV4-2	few	CASSQDAGPSYEQYF	TGTGCCAGCAGCCAAGATGCAGGGCCCTCCTACGAGCAGTACTTC
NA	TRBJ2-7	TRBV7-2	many	CASSPPTGRGYEQYF	TGTGCCAGCAGCCCCCCGACAGGGAGGGGGTACGAGCAGTACTTC
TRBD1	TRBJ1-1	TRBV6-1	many	CASSAADRVQAFF	TGTGCCAGCAGTGCGGCGGACAGGGTCCAAGCTTTCTTT
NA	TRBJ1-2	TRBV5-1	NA	CASSPSPRGYYGYTF	TGCGCCAGCAGCCCTTCCCCAAGAGGATACTATGGCTACACCTTC
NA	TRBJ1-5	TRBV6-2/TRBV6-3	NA	CASVGGGVHQPQHF	TGTGCCAGCGTCGGTGGGGGTGTACATCAGCCCCAGCATTTT
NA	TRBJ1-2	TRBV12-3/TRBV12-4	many	CASSLALTDYGYTF	TGTGCCAGCAGTTTAGCGCTGACAGACTATGGCTACACCTTC
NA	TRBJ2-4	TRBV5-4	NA	CASSWGDGGIQYF	TGTGCCAGCAGCTGGGGGGATGGGGGCATTCAGTACTTC
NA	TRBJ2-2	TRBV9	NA	CASSVDRAWTGELFF	TGTGCCAGCAGCGTAGATAGGGCATGGACCGGGGAGCTGTTTTTT
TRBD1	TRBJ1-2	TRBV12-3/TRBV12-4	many	CASSPFGQGLRGYTF	TGTGCCAGCAGTCCCTTCGGACAGGGATTGCGAGGCTACACCTTC
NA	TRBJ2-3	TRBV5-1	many	CASSAGQPSTDTQYF	TGCGCCAGCAGCGCTGGACAACCGAGCACAGATACGCAGTATTTT
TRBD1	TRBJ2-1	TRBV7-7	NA	CASSFSPRTGVANEQFF	TGTGCTAGCAGCTTCTCCCCGAGGACAGGGGTGGCCAATGAGCAGTTCTTC
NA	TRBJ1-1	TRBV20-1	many	CSASGGVNTEAFF	TGCAGTGCTAGCGGGGGCGTGAACACTGAAGCTTTCTTT
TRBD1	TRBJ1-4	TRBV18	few	CASPLGQGEVEVEKLFF	TGTGCCAGCCCCCTCGGACAGGGAGAAGTGGAAGTCGAAAAACTGTTTTTT
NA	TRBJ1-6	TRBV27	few	CASSLIRAHTRALNSPLHF	TGTGCCAGCAGTCTCATAAGGGCGCACACCAGGGCATTGAATTCACCCCTCCACTTT